Below, one T cell receptor (beta chain) is given with its context. Its specificity is not known. The data were obtained in a study of T-cell memory formation after mild COVID-19. Points from the study as a whole: Specificity for SARS-CoV-2 was not confirmed among the second-wave clones peaking on day 37.

A single record per CDR3 protein comes from TCRdb applying MiXCR to the 5' RACE reads. The sample yields roughly 450,000 distinct CDR3 sequences, 18% seen once. The CDR3 length is 13 residues. J was trimmed by 4 bases and V by 5 bases; bases with no gene match: 3. Germline-derived CDR1 and CDR2 are MNHEY and SVGAGI. Sequences were obtained from PBMCs or a T cell subset sorted from them (not recorded which). This sequence was found in an adult woman who had mild COVID-19 (a few samples of this study predate the infection). Cell type and time point are not known. The V and J genes are TRBV6-5 and TRBJ2-7; 9 bases are shared with TRBD2. The CDR3 DNA is TGTGCCAGCAGTAGCGGGGGGCGATACGAGCAGTACTTC. It specifies CASSSGGRYEQYF.